This T cell receptor beta chain derives from a study of tumor-infiltrating lymphocytes in primary liver carcinoma. The overall study: The patient population consisted of men and women between 30 and 69 years of age.

A constant-region primer served to make TCR beta cDNA from approximately 490 ng total RNA. Libraries of TCR beta came from three nested multiplex PCR rounds with slightly modified ARM-PCR. Forward primers for TRBV1-TRBV30 and a C-beta reverse primer served the first two PCR rounds, at roughly 10 cycles each. TCRdb itself ran the multiplex PCR reads through MiXCR, one entry per CDR3 protein. The data contain more than 75,000 distinct CDR3 sequences, 72% of them seen just once; the ten biggest clones take up approximately 19%. This clonotype was detected once. The antigen is unknown. This may stem from a read error, because a much larger clone lies one nucleotide away. Co-extraction of both nucleic acids (RNA and DNA) used about 20-33 mg of unsorted bulk tissue. Study conclusions and caveats: Relative to blood, tumors carried a significantly larger fraction of the repertoire in their top 250 clones (p = 0.039). Representation across all five tumor regions was limited to only about 8-25% of top clones.

CDR3 size: 20 residues. Germline V gives CDR1 LNHDA, CDR2 SQIVND (reference sequence). J gave up 5 bases and V 4 bases, and 23 bases lay outside the gene matches. The receptor was derived from a man aged 40-49 years with primary liver carcinoma and hepatitis B virus infection. Sequenced input: liver tumor tissue from sampling region 1. Described subset: tumor region T1, superior pole. The chain uses TRBV19 and TRBJ2-5, with 9 bases lining up with TRBD2. CDR3: CASSKRGFGLAGVLSETQYF. CDR3 in DNA: TGTGCCAGTAGTAAGAGAGGGTTTGGATTAGCGGGAGTTTTGAGTGAGACCCAGTACTTC.